This T cell receptor beta chain was captured by sequencing in a study of blood T cells in healthy people across ages. V was cut by 0 bases and J by 7 bases, with 13 bases left in between. Germline V lookup: CDR1 SEHNR, CDR2 FQNEAQ (reference sequence). The CDR3 spans 15 residues. Study-level points and caveats: A roughly linear fall in TCR beta diversity per million T cells was seen with increasing age.

At least ten counts were recorded for this clonotype. Its cognate antigen is unknown. Alongside a J-beta primer mix, a sample-barcoded 5' primer served in a second PCR lasting roughly 6 to 11 cycles. Each CDR3 protein is one row after TCRdb ran MiXCR on the 5' RACE reads. The table lists 1.5 million to 2 million distinct CDR3 sequences, roughly 30% of them singletons. Total RNA was extracted at no less than 6 micrograms per sample. The V gene is TRBV7-9, the J gene TRBJ2-1; D not resolved. This TCR was sampled from a woman in her twenties or thirties in good health. The sequencing input was blood. CDR3 bases: TGTGCCAGCAGCTTAGCGTCGCGTGGGTTAAATGAGCAGTTCTTC. Translated: CASSLASRGLNEQFF.